One and the same sample provided the 28 T cell receptor beta chains below, sequenced in a study. A single record per CDR3 protein comes from TCRdb applying MiXCR to the 5' RACE reads. The data show tens of thousands of distinct CDR3 sequences, around 28% seen once. The sample consisted of naive CD4+ T cells sorted from blood. Subset of the sample: naive CD4+ T cells, CD4+CD45RA+CD25-. The receptor set was obtained from a female donor with breast cancer.

As concerns this clonotype: A much larger clone sits a single nucleotide away, making a read error possible. This sequence joins TRBV20-1 and TRBJ2-5; D gene ambiguous. This CDR3 is 14 amino acids long. Germline loops: CDR1 DFQATT, CDR2 SNEGSKA (reference sequence). V lost 6 bases and J 9 bases, leaving 23 bases between the germline ends. The CDR3 DNA reads as TGCAGTGCCCAGGATCTCTCGCTTAAGGAGTCCCAGTACTTC. This encodes CSAQDLSLKESQYF.

In its sample, this clonotype was seen a few times. The V call is TRBV7-8, the J call TRBJ2-7; the D is unclear. The germline V and J ends were trimmed by 5 bases and 2 bases, with 22 bases remaining between them. Germline-derived CDR1 and CDR2 are SGHVS and FQNEAQ. CDR3 length: 17 residues. The CDR3 protein is CASSAFRSRGSTYEQYF. CDR3 coding DNA: TGTGCCAGCAGCGCATTCCGTAGTCGAGGTTCAACCTACGAGCAGTACTTC.

The chain carries TRBV5-1 and TRBJ2-3; D assignment may be TRBD1 or TRBD2 (5 bases each). The germline V gene encodes CDR1 SGHRS and CDR2 YFSETQ. This CDR3 has 14 amino acids. V was shortened by 2 bases and J by 4 bases, with 11 bases between the two germline ends. CDR3 residues: CASSFYGDPDTQYF. As DNA, the CDR3 is TGCGCCAGCAGCTTCTACGGGGACCCAGATACGCAGTATTTT.

The chain links TRBV5-1 to TRBJ2-7, with 10 bases fitting TRBD2. The CDR3 totals 14 residues. V was pared by 7 bases and J by 0 bases, with 4 bases of the junction left unmatched. Germline values: CDR1 SGHRS, CDR2 YFSETQ. CDR3 sequence (DNA): TGCGCCAGCGGTAGCGGGAGGAGCTCCTACGAGCAGTACTTC. Its translation is CASGSGRSSYEQYF.

This clonotype was detected only a few times. The genes are TRBV7-2 and TRBJ2-7, with 7 bases identical to TRBD2. CDR1 and CDR2 from the germline V gene are SGHTA and FQGNSA. CDR3 length equals 15 residues. The ends lost 1 base at V and 6 bases at J; junction bases unmatched: 9. The CDR3 protein is CASSLERAGRLEQYF. The CDR3, as DNA: TGTGCCAGCAGCTTAGAGCGAGCGGGACGTCTCGAGCAGTACTTC.

This clonotype occurred a few times. The chain couples TRBV24-1 to TRBJ2-1; 10 positions match TRBD1. CDR1 and CDR2 (germline): KGHDR, SFDVKD. The CDR3 is 18 amino acids. V was clipped by 2 bases and J by 2 bases; unmatched bases: 8. DNA for the CDR3: TGTGCCACCAGTGATTCCGGGACAGGGGCCCCTCCCTACAATGAGCAGTTCTTC. Its translation: CATSDSGTGAPPYNEQFF.

The CDR3 nucleotides read TGTGCCAGCAGCAAGGGGTTTAACACTGAAGCTTTCTTT. It encodes CASSKGFNTEAFF. The rearrangement links TRBV5-5 to TRBJ1-1, with a tentative D call TRBD1 (5 bases). CDR1 SGHKS and CDR2 YYEKEE come from the germline V gene (reference sequence). Deletions cut 4 bases from V and 2 bases from J, with 9 bases between. The CDR3 sequence is 13 residues long.

This clonotype was found a few times. The rearrangement joins TRBV5-1 to TRBJ2-6, with D maybe TRBD1 (6 bases). The CDR3 runs to 16 residues. The germline CDR1 and CDR2 sequences are SGHRS and YFSETQ. With 1 base removed from V and 2 bases from J, the gap between germline ends came to 10 bases. The CDR3 loop reads CASSLTGSTGANVLTF. The CDR3 DNA reads TGCGCCAGCAGCTTGACAGGGTCCACTGGGGCCAACGTCCTGACTTTC.

This clonotype was observed at least ten times. DNA for the CDR3: TGTGCCAGCAGTCCAAGACTAGCGCATTCCTACGAGCAGTACTTC. It codes for CASSPRLAHSYEQYF. This sequence joins TRBV6-2 or TRBV6-3 and TRBJ2-7; 8 bases align to TRBD2. This CDR3 is 15 amino acids long. Germline CDR1 and CDR2: MNHEY and SVGEGT. Trimming at V came to 5 bases and at J to 1 base, leaving 7 bases not matched to a gene.

The chain links TRBV12-3 or TRBV12-4 to TRBJ1-1; no clear D gene. Trimming removed 6 bases at V and 5 bases at J, with 7 bases between. This CDR3 has 11 amino acids. The CDR3: CASRGNTEAFF. The CDR3, as DNA: TGTGCCAGCAGGGGAAATACTGAAGCTTTCTTT.

The chain combines TRBV6-1 with TRBJ2-6; D might be TRBD1 or TRBD2, each matching 6 bases. CDR1 and CDR2 from the germline V gene are MNHNS and SASEGT. This CDR3 contains 16 residues. The V end lost 1 base, the J end lost 3 bases, and 10 bases lay between the germline ends. The DNA of the CDR3 is TGTGCCAGCAGTGAAGTCGGGGGCGGTGGGGCCAACGTCCTGACTTTC. As protein: CASSEVGGGGANVLTF.

The V gene is TRBV7-2, the J gene TRBJ2-1; D ambiguous. This CDR3 spans 14 amino acids. In germline, CDR1 is SGHTA, CDR2 FQGNSA. V lost 1 base and J lost 4, with 8 bases in between. CDR3 nucleotides: TGTGCCAGCAGCTTAGAGCAGTTATACAATGAGCAGTTCTTC. Protein sequence: CASSLEQLYNEQFF.

This clonotype has more than one count but fewer than ten. The V and J genes are TRBV19 and TRBJ2-2, with TRBD1 matching 9 bases. Losses at the gene ends were 6 bases for V and 2 bases for J; bases not matched to a gene: 4. The CDR3 contains 15 residues. Germline CDR1 is LNHDA and CDR2 is SQIVND (reference sequence). The CDR3 protein is CASSQDRGNTGELFF. CDR3 nucleotide sequence: TGTGCCAGTAGCCAGGACAGGGGAAACACCGGGGAGCTGTTTTTT.

The genes are TRBV5-1 and TRBJ2-1; D gene unclear. This CDR3 is built from 13 residues. The germline gives CDR1 SGHRS, CDR2 YFSETQ. V gave up 0 bases and J gave up 13 bases, with 14 bases separating them. The CDR3 loop reads CASSLESLSLQFF. CDR3 in DNA: TGCGCCAGCAGCTTGGAATCGCTTAGCCTACAGTTCTTC.

This chain connects TRBV7-8 to TRBJ2-7; D gene unclear. The V gene lost 5 bases and the J gene lost 4 bases, with 15 bases spanning the gap. The CDR3 is made up of 14 amino acids. Germline V gene sequence: CDR1 SGHVS, CDR2 FQNEAQ. CDR3 loop: CASSTRLPRYEQYF. CDR3 sequence (DNA): TGTGCCAGCAGCACTCGACTCCCCCGGTACGAGCAGTACTTC.

The V and J genes are TRBV5-6 and TRBJ2-3, with 10 bases identical to TRBD1. Unmatched junction bases numbered 8, after V lost 4 bases and J lost 3 bases. In germline, CDR1 is SGHDT, CDR2 YYEEEE. This CDR3 has 16 residues. For the CDR3, the DNA is TGTGCCAGCAGCGTGGGACAGGGGCAAGGGACAGATACGCAGTATTTT. Amino acids: CASSVGQGQGTDTQYF.

The V call is TRBV7-9, the J call TRBJ2-3; possible D gene TRBD2, 6 bases. The V gene lost 5 bases and the J gene lost 1 base, with 10 bases spanning the gap. The germline V gene encodes CDR1 SEHNR and CDR2 FQNEAQ (reference sequence). This CDR3 is 14 amino acids long. The CDR3 sequence is CASSRERGTDTQYF. The CDR3 nucleotides are TGTGCCAGCAGCAGGGAGCGGGGCACAGATACGCAGTATTTT.

The V call is TRBV7-9, the J call TRBJ2-7, with D hard to call. CDR1 and CDR2 (germline): SEHNR, FQNEAQ (reference sequence). This CDR3 spans 14 amino acids. V lost 5 bases, J lost 6 bases, and 17 bases lay in between. CDR3 residues: CASSLAHGGSEQYF. The CDR3, as DNA: TGTGCCAGCAGCCTGGCCCATGGTGGATCCGAGCAGTACTTC. The full variable domain, completed using reference TRBV7-9 and TRBJ2-7, is DTGVSQNPRHKITKRGQNVTFRCDPISEHNRLYWYRQTLGQGPEFLTYFQNEAQLEKSRLLSDRFSAERPKGSFSTLEIQRTEQGDSAMYLCASSLAHGGSEQYFGPGTRLTVT.

This clonotype has at least ten counts. The chain carries TRBV5-1 and TRBJ2-3; D call uncertain. The germline V and J ends were trimmed by 4 bases and 0 bases, with 12 bases remaining between them. Germline assignment: CDR1 SGHRS and CDR2 YFSETQ. The CDR3 is 15 amino acids. CDR3 bases: TGCGCCAGCAGCCTTGATGGCAGCAGCACAGATACGCAGTATTTT. Translating gives CASSLDGSSTDTQYF.

The V and J genes are TRBV20-1 and TRBJ2-5; 10 bases match TRBD1. Germline assignment: CDR1 DFQATT and CDR2 SNEGSKA (reference sequence). The trim removed 3 bases at V and 5 bases at J, leaving 3 bases unmatched. The CDR3 has 13 amino acids. The CDR3 here is CSARTGGLETQYF. CDR3 in DNA: TGCAGTGCTAGGACAGGGGGCTTGGAGACCCAGTACTTC.

This clonotype has just a few counts. This rearrangement joins TRBV7-9 to TRBJ2-3, with a weak D call TRBD2 (5 bases). Trimming stripped 3 bases from V and 1 base from J, with 14 bases between. Looked up from germline, CDR1 is SEHNR and CDR2 is FQNEAQ (reference sequence). The CDR3 contains 16 residues. CDR3 coding DNA: TGTGCCAGCAGCTTCACTAGTCCCTCGGGCACAGATACGCAGTATTTT. Translation: CASSFTSPSGTDTQYF.

This clonotype rates as medium-sized. The V gene is TRBV9, the J gene TRBJ2-2, with 7 bases that match TRBD2. J was trimmed by 4 bases and V by 1 base; bases with no gene match: 7. There are 16 residues in the CDR3. Germline-derived CDR1 and CDR2 are SGDLS and YYNGEE. CDR3 nucleotides: TGTGCCAGCAGCGTAACTATAGCGGGTTCCACCGGGGAGCTGTTTTTT. Translating gives CASSVTIAGSTGELFF. The full variable domain, with the rest looked up from reference TRBV9 and TRBJ2-2, is DSGVTQTPKHLITATGQRVTLRCSPRSGDLSVYWYQQSLDQGLQFLIQYYNGEERAKGNILERFSAQQFPDLHSELNLSSLELGDSALYFCASSVTIAGSTGELFFGEGSRLTVL.

This clonotype was counted between two and nine times. J is TRBJ1-1 and V is TRBV29-1; D is possibly TRBD1 (5 bases). Germline values: CDR1 SQVTM, CDR2 ANQGSEA. Trimming left V 4 bases short and J 5 bases short, with 17 bases between. The CDR3 has 14 residues. CDR3 bases: TGCAGCGTTGGTAGGGACTCCCTAGGGACTGAAGCTTTCTTT. Translation gives CSVGRDSLGTEAFF.

The CDR3 coding sequence is TGTGCCAGCAGTTTCACCAGGGAGGGCTACACCTTC. This encodes CASSFTREGYTF. This sequence joins TRBV12-3 or TRBV12-4 and TRBJ1-2; possible D gene TRBD1, 5 bases. The germline V and J ends were trimmed by 3 bases and 8 bases, with 10 bases remaining between them. CDR3 length equals 12 residues.

On this clonotype itself: One end of the junction fails to match germline, which may point to a read error. The chain uses TRBV5-5 and TRBJ1-1, with D perhaps matching TRBD1 (5 bases). The CDR3 covers 15 residues. Germline CDR1 and CDR2: SGHKS and YYEKEE (reference sequence). CDR3 protein: CANSAPLDRNTEAFF. The CDR3 DNA follows: TGTGCCAACAGCGCCCCGCTCGACAGGAACACTGAAGCTTTCTTT.

The sample holds a few counts of this clonotype. CDR3 bases: TGTGCCAGCAGCTCCCTCTCCGTCTCTGGAAACACCATATATTTT. Protein sequence: CASSSLSVSGNTIYF. This chain joins TRBV7-6 and TRBJ1-3; D is unresolved. The CDR3 length is 15 residues. Trimming removed 4 bases at V and 0 bases at J, with 10 bases between. Germline CDR1 is SGHVS and CDR2 is FNYEAQ.

This clonotype showed up just a few times. One junction end disagrees with the germline gene, perhaps due to a read error. The genes are TRBV12-3 or TRBV12-4 and TRBJ1-6, with 11 bases that match TRBD1. The CDR3 extends over 17 amino acids. DNA for the CDR3: TGTGCCTGCAGTGACCGGGACAGGGGGTTGAGTAATTCACCCCTCCACTTT. Its translation is CACSDRDRGLSNSPLHF.

A word on this clonotype: The junction differs from germline at one of its ends, possibly a read error. This chain connects TRBV4-1 to TRBJ2-2; 8 positions match TRBD1. This CDR3 spans 15 amino acids. The germline CDR1 and CDR2 sequences are MGHRA and YSYEKL. In DNA form, the CDR3 reads TGCGCCAACAGCCAGTCCTGGACAGGGACCGGGGAGCTGTTTTTT. It is translated as CANSQSWTGTGELFF.